This T cell receptor (beta chain) was documented in a study of technical replicates of blood from several donors. The CDR3 spans 14 residues. Germline V gene data show CDR1 as MDHEN and CDR2 as SYDVKM. With 6 bases clipped from V and 3 bases from J, the junction kept 5 bases outside the gene matches. Profiled with immunoSEQ multiplex PCR; TCRdb holds only in-frame clones, not every one. The data show 70,000 to 95,000 clones, about 95% seen once. The sample taken for sequencing was T cells isolated from PBMCs. The chain combines TRBV28 with TRBJ1-1, with 9 bases matching TRBD1. The TCR comes from a human donor in good health. The CDR3 is CASRPGTGHTEAFF. The CDR3 DNA follows: TGTGCCAGCAGGCCCGGGACAGGGCACACTGAAGCTTTCTTT.